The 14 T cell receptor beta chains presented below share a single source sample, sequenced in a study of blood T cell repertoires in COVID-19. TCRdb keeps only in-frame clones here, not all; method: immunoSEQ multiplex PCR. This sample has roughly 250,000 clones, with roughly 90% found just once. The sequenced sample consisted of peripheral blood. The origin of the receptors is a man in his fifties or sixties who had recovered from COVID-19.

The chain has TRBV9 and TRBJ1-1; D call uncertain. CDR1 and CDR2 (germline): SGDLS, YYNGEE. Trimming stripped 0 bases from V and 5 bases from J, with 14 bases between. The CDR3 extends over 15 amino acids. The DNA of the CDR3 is TGTGCCAGCAGCGTAGGAGTAGGTCGGGAGACTGAAGCTTTCTTT. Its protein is CASSVGVGRETEAFF.

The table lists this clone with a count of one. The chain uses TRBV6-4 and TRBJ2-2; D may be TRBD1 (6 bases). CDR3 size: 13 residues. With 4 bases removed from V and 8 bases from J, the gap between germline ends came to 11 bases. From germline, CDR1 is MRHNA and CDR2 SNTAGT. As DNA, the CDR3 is TGTGCCAGCAGTGCCACAGGGCAAGGGGAGCTGTTTTTT. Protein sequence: CASSATGQGELFF.

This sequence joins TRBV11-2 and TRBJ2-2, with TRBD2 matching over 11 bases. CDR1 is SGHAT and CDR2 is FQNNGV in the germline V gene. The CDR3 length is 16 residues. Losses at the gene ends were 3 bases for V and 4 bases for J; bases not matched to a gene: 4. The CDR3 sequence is CASSFLAGGLTGELFF. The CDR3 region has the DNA TGTGCCAGCAGCTTCCTAGCGGGGGGACTCACCGGGGAGCTGTTTTTT.

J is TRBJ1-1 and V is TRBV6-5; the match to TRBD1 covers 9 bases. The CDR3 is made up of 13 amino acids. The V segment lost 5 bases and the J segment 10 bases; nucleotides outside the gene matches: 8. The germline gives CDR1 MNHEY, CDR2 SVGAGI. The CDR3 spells CASSPTGGSGAFF. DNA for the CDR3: TGTGCCAGCAGTCCCACAGGGGGCAGCGGAGCTTTCTTT.

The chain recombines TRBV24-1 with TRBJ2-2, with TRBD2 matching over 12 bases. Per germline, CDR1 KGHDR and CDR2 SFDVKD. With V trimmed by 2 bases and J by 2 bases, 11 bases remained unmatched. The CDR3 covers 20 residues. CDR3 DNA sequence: TGTGCCACCAGTGATTCCGCGGTGACTAGCGGGGGACTAAACACCGGGGAGCTGTTTTTT. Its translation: CATSDSAVTSGGLNTGELFF.

CDR3 DNA sequence: TGTGCCAGCAGCCGGGACAGGGGTCACGAGACCCAGTACTTC. This codes for CASSRDRGHETQYF. The chain combines TRBV5-4 with TRBJ2-5; TRBD1 matches at 10 bases. V lost 4 bases to trimming and J lost 5 bases; unmatched junction nucleotides: 5. The CDR3 is 14 amino acids. Germline CDR1 is SGHNT and CDR2 is YYREEE (reference sequence).

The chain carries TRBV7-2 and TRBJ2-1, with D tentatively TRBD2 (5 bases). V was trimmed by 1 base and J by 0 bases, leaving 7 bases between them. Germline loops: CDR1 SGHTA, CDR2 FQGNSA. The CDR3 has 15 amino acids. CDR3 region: CASSLVGSSYNEQFF. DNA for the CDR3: TGTGCCAGCAGCTTAGTGGGGAGCTCCTACAATGAGCAGTTCTTC.

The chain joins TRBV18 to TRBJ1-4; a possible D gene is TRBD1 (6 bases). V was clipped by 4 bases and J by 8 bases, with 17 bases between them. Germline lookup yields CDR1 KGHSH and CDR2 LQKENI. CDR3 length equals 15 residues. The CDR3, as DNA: TGTGCCAGCTCACGAGGGACATCGTGGGAAGAAAAACTGTTTTTT. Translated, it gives CASSRGTSWEEKLFF.

The CDR3 DNA sequence: TGTGCCAGCAGTTACTCAGGAATCCAGGGCAACACCGGGGAGCTGTTTTTT. Residues: CASSYSGIQGNTGELFF. The chain couples TRBV6-2 or TRBV6-3 to TRBJ2-2, with D tentatively TRBD1 (5 bases). CDR3 length: 17 residues. Germline V gives CDR1 MNHEY, CDR2 SVGEGT. Trimming took 0 bases from V and 2 from J, leaving 13 bases between them.

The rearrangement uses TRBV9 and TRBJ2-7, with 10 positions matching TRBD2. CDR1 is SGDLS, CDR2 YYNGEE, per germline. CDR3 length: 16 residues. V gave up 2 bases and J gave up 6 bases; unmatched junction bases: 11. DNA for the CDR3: TGTGCCAGCAGCGTGGGCGGGCTAGCGGGGGTGAGCGAGCAGTACTTC. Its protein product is CASSVGGLAGVSEQYF.

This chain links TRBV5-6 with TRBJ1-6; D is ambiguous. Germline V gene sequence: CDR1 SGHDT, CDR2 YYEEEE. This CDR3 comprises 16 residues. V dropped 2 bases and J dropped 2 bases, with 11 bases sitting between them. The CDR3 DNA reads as TGTGCCAGCAGCTTCGGAGGGCTTCCCTATAATTCACCCCTCCACTTT. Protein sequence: CASSFGGLPYNSPLHF.

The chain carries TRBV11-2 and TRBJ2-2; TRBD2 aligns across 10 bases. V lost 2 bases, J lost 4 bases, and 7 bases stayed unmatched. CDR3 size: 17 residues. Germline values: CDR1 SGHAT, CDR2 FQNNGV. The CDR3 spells CASSLFWSGGGTGELFF. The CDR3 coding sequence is TGTGCCAGCAGCTTATTTTGGAGCGGGGGGGGCACCGGGGAGCTGTTTTTT.

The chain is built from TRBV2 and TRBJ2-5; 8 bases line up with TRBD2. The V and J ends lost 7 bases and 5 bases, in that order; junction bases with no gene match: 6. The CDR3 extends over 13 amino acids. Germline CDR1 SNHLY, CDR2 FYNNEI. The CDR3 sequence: CASTPGGRETQYF. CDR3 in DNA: TGTGCCAGCACCCCGGGAGGGCGGGAGACCCAGTACTTC. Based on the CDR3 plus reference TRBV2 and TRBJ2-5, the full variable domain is EPEVTQTPSHQVTQMGQEVILRCVPISNHLYFYWYRQILGQKVEFLVSFYNNEISEKSEIFDDQFSVERPDGSNFTLKIRSTKLEDSAMYFCASTPGGRETQYFGPGTRLLVL.

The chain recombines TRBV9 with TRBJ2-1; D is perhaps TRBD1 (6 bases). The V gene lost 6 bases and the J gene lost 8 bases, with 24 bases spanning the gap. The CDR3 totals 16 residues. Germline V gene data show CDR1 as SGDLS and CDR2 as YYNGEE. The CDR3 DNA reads TGTGCCAGCAACAAAATCCCGGGACACGGAAGCGATGAGCAGTTCTTC. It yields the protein CASNKIPGHGSDEQFF.